This T cell receptor (beta chain) was found in a study of T cell repertoires in cytomegalovirus infection. Study context: HLA-B-restricted CMV epitopes that are well studied, plus recently identified HLA-C-restricted ones, were used by the study. Findings and limits, study-wide: The ex vivo response was dominated by HLA-C-restricted CMV-specific TCR beta clonotypes.

Per the germline V gene, CDR1 is SGHVS and CDR2 is FNYEAQ. The CDR3 extends over 15 amino acids. TCRdb recomputed calls from the reads with MiXCR, one row per CDR3 protein. The table records about 920,000 distinct CDR3 sequences, around 29% of them present only once. A single count supports this clonotype. What it binds is not known. The sequenced sample was cultured CD8+ T cells from PBMCs, obtained from culture after CMV antigen stimulation. The clonotype originates from a human donor in good health (CMV status not recorded). Some clones in this sample may be carry-over from other donors' samples. This sequence joins TRBV7-6 and TRBJ2-7; 8 nucleotides align to TRBD1. The CDR3 reads CVSSVGQGDSYEQYF. CDR3 bases: TGTGTTAGCAGCGTAGGACAGGGTGATTCCTACGAGCAGTACTTC.